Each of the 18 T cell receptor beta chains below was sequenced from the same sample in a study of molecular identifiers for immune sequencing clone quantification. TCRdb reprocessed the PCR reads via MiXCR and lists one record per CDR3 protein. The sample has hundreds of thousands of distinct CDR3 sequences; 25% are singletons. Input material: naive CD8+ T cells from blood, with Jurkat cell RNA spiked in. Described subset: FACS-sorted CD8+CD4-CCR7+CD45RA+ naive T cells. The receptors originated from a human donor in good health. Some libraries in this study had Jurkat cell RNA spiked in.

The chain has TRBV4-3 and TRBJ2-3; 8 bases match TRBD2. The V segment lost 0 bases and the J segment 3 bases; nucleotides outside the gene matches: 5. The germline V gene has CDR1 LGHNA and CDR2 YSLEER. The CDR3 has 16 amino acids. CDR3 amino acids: CASSQDDGGVTDTQYF. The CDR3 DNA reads TGCGCCAGCAGCCAAGATGACGGGGGGGTGACAGATACGCAGTATTTT.

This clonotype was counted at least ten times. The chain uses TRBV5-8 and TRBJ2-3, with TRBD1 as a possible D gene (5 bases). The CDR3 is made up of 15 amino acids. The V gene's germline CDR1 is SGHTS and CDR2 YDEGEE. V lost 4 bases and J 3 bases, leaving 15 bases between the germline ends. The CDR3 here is CASSLDRSPTDTQYF. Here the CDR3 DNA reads TGTGCCAGCAGCCTCGACAGAAGCCCTACAGATACGCAGTATTTT.

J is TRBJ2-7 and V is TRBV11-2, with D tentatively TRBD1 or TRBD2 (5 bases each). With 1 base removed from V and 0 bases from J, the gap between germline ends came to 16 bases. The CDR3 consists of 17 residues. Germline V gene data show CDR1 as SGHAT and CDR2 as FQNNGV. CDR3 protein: CASSLGFIGGSSYEQYF. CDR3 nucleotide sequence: TGTGCCAGCAGCTTAGGGTTTATTGGGGGTAGCTCCTACGAGCAGTACTTC.

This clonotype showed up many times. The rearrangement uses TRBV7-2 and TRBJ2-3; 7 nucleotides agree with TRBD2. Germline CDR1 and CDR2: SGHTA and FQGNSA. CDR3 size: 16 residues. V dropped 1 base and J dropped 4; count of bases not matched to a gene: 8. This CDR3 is CASSLVGGTVADTQYF. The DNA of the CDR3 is TGTGCCAGCAGCTTAGTCGGGGGGACCGTGGCAGATACGCAGTATTTT.

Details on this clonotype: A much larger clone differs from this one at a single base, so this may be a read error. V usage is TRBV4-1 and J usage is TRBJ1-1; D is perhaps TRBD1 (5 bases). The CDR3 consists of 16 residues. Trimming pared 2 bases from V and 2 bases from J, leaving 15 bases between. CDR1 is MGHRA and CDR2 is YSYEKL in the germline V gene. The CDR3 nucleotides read TGCGCCAGCAGCCAAACGGTGGGGGGAGGAAACACTGAAGCTTTCTTT. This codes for CASSQTVGGGNTEAFF.

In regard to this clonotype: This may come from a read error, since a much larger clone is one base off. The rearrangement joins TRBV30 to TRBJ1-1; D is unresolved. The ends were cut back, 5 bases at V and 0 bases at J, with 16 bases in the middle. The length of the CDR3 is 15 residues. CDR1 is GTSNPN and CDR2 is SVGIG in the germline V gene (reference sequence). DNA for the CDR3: TGTGCCTGGGTACCTATGGCATATTTGAACACTGAAGCTTTCTTT. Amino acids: CAWVPMAYLNTEAFF.

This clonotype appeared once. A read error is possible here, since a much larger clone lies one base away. CDR3 DNA sequence: TGTGCCAGCAGGGGGACAGGGATGGACACTGGAGCTTTCTTT. This translates into CASRGTGMDTGAFF. This chain uses TRBV2 with TRBJ1-1; TRBD1 matches 9 bases. The CDR3 runs to 14 residues. The germline CDR1 and CDR2 sequences are SNHLY and FYNNEI.

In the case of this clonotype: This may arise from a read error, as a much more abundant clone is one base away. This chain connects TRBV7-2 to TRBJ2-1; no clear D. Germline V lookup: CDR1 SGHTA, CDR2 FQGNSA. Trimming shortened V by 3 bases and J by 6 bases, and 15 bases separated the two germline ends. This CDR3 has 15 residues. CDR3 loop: CASSLRTGPPNEQFF. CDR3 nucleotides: TGTGCCAGCAGCTTGCGGACCGGGCCCCCCAATGAGCAGTTCTTC.

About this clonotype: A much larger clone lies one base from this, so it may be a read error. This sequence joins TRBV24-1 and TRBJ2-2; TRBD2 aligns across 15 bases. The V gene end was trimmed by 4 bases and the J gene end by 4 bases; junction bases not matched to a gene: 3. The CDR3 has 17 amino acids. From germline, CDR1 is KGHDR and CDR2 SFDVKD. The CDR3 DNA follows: TGTGCCACCAGTGAAGTGGGACTAGCGGGAGGCACCGGGGAGCTGTTTTTT. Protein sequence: CATSEVGLAGGTGELFF.

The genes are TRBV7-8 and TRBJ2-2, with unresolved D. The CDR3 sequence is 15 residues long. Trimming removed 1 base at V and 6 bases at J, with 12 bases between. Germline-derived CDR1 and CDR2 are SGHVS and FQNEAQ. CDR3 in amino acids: CASSLGVPNAGELFF. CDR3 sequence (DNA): TGTGCCAGCAGCTTAGGGGTACCCAACGCCGGGGAGCTGTTTTTT.

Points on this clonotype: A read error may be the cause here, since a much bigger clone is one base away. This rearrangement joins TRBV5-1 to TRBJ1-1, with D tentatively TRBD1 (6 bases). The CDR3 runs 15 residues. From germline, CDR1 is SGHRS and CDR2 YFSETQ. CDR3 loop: CASSLLRGQNPEAFF. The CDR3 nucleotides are TGCGCCAGCAGCTTGCTTCGAGGACAGAACCCTGAAGCTTTCTTT.

CDR3 residues: CASSPISGVSSYEQYF. CDR3 coding DNA: TGTGCCAGCAGCCCTATCTCAGGGGTGAGCTCCTACGAGCAGTACTTC. The chain recombines TRBV7-9 with TRBJ2-7; weak D call: TRBD1 (6 bases). Germline-derived CDR1 and CDR2 are SEHNR and FQNEAQ (reference sequence). V lost 5 bases and J 0 bases, leaving 17 bases between the germline ends. This CDR3 spans 16 amino acids.

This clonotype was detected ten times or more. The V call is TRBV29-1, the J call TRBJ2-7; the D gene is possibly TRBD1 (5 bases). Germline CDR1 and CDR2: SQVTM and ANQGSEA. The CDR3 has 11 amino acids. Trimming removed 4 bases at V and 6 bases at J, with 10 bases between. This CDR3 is CSVARGGEQYF. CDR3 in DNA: TGCAGCGTTGCTAGGGGCGGCGAGCAGTACTTC.

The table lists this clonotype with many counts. CDR3 in amino acids: CASSPTGVGEQYF. CDR3 in DNA: TGTGCCAGCAGCCCGACAGGGGTCGGCGAGCAGTACTTC. V is TRBV7-6 and J is TRBJ2-7, with 8 bases lining up with TRBD1. There are 13 residues in the CDR3. CDR1 and CDR2 from the germline V gene are SGHVS and FNYEAQ. Trimming cost V 5 bases and J 6 bases; bases outside gene matches: 6.

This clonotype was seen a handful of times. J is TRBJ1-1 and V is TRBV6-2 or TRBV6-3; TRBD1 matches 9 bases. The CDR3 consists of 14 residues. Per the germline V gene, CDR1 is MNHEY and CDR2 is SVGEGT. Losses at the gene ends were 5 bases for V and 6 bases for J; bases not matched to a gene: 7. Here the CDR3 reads CASSNRGPKPEAFF. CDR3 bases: TGTGCCAGCAGTAACAGGGGGCCTAAGCCTGAAGCTTTCTTT.

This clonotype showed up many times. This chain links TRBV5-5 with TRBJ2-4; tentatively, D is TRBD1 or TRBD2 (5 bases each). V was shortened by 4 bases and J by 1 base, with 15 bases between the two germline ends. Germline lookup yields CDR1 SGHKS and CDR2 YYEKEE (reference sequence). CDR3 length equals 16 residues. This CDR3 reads CASSPPPEGAKNIQYF. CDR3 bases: TGTGCCAGCAGCCCACCCCCCGAGGGGGCCAAAAACATTCAGTACTTC.

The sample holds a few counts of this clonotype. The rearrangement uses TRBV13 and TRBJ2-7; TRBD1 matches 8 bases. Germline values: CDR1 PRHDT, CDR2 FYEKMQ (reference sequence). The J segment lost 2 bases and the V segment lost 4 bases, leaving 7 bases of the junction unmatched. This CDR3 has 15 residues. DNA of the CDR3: TGTGCCAGCAGCTCGACAGGGGCGCGGACCTACGAGCAGTACTTC. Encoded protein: CASSSTGARTYEQYF.

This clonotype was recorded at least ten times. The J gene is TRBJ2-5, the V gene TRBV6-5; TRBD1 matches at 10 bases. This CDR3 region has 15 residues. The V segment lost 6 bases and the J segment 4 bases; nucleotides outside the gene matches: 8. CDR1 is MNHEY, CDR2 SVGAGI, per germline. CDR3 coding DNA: TGTGCCAGCAGGCGGGGACAGGGGATTTCAGAGACCCAGTACTTC. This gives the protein CASRRGQGISETQYF.